These 22 T cell receptor beta chains share one sample of origin, sequenced in a study of T-cell reconstitution after alpha-beta-depleted transplantation in children. Unique molecular identifiers were used to barcode this TCRbeta library. TCRdb re-called the PCR reads with MiXCR, one entry per CDR3 protein. This table holds hundreds of thousands of distinct CDR3 sequences, around a sixth found once. Material: PBMCs from the stem cell graft donor, obtained from the stem cell graft. The source of these receptors is a human donor who donated a stem cell graft to a child with acute myeloid leukemia.

This clonotype was seen ten or more times. The gene calls are TRBV29-1 and TRBJ2-3, with TRBD2 matching over 9 bases. The CDR3 loop spans 15 amino acids. Trimming at V came to 1 base and at J to 3 bases, leaving 5 bases not matched to a gene. The germline CDR1 and CDR2 sequences are SQVTM and ANQGSEA. The CDR3 DNA sequence: TGCAGCGTTGAAGGGGCGGGGGGGCTTACAGATACGCAGTATTTT. Residues: CSVEGAGGLTDTQYF.

Many counts were recorded for this clonotype. This rearrangement joins TRBV20-1 to TRBJ1-1, with D perhaps TRBD1 (6 bases). The CDR3 loop spans 14 amino acids. CDR1 is DFQATT, CDR2 SNEGSKA, per germline (reference sequence). Between the trimmed V and J ends, which lost 5 bases and 4 bases, there was a span of 17 bases. Here the CDR3 reads CSAGGAGDGTEAFF. CDR3 DNA: TGCAGTGCTGGAGGGGCAGGGGACGGCACTGAAGCTTTCTTT.

Turning to this clonotype: This may be a read error, as it is one base from a much larger clone. The V gene is TRBV6-2 or TRBV6-3, the J gene TRBJ2-1; a weak D match, TRBD1 (5 bases). The CDR3 extends over 13 amino acids. CDR1 is MNHEY, CDR2 SVGEGT, per germline. The germline V and J ends were trimmed by 5 bases and 11 bases, with 16 bases remaining between them. The chain's CDR3 is CASSDQGGNQQFF. As DNA, the CDR3 is TGTGCCAGCAGTGATCAGGGTGGGAATCAGCAGTTCTTC.

Many counts were recorded for this clonotype. The J gene is TRBJ2-1, the V gene TRBV12-3 or TRBV12-4; no definite D call. Trimming left V 3 bases short and J 6 bases short, with 6 bases between. The CDR3 spans 12 residues. CDR3 nucleotide sequence: TGTGCCAGCAGTTTTGGTTTCAATGAGCAGTTCTTC. Translating it yields CASSFGFNEQFF.

This clonotype has ten or more counts. The V gene is TRBV12-3 or TRBV12-4, the J gene TRBJ2-2; the D is unclear. CDR3 size: 15 residues. The V end lost 3 bases, the J end lost 4 bases, and 12 bases lay between the germline ends. CDR3 residues: CASSLGPSGTGELFF. The DNA for the CDR3 is TGTGCCAGCAGTTTGGGTCCTTCTGGCACCGGGGAGCTGTTTTTT.

There are many counts of this clonotype. This sequence joins TRBV5-1 and TRBJ2-7, with 9 bases fitting TRBD2. In germline, CDR1 is SGHRS, CDR2 YFSETQ. This CDR3 region has 13 residues. J lost 4 bases, V lost 6 bases, and 5 bases had no gene match. The CDR3 DNA sequence: TGCGCCAGCAATAGCGGGGGCCATTACGAGCAGTACTTC. Amino acid sequence: CASNSGGHYEQYF. Using reference TRBV5-1 and TRBJ2-7 for the parts outside the CDR3, the full variable domain is KAGVTQTPRYLIKTRGQQVTLSCSPISGHRSVSWYQQTPGQGLQFLFEYFSETQRNKGNFPGRFSGRQFSNSRSEMNVSTLELGDSALYLCASNSGGHYEQYFGPGTRLTVT.

The chain joins TRBV20-1 to TRBJ1-5; TRBD1 might be the D (5 bases). Germline V lookup: CDR1 DFQATT, CDR2 SNEGSKA (reference sequence). Deletions cut 0 bases from V and 8 bases from J, with 17 bases between. The CDR3 is 15 amino acids. CDR3 DNA sequence: TGCAGTGCTAGAGATCGCCGACAGCCTACTAAGCCCCAGCATTTT. Its translation is CSARDRRQPTKPQHF.

The rearrangement uses TRBV27 and TRBJ2-7; D is possibly TRBD2 (6 bases). Germline loops: CDR1 MNHEY, CDR2 SMNVEV (reference sequence). The germline V and J ends were trimmed by 6 bases and 2 bases, with 17 bases remaining between them. The CDR3 has 15 residues. The CDR3: CASRKRQGLTYEQYV. The CDR3 DNA follows: TGTGCCAGCAGGAAGAGGCAGGGACTCACCTACGAGCAGTACGTC.

The chain is built from TRBV10-3 and TRBJ2-3; TRBD1 matches 7 bases. This CDR3 is built from 14 residues. V dropped 6 bases and J dropped 5; count of bases not matched to a gene: 8. Germline CDR1 reads ENHRY; CDR2 reads SYGVKD. The CDR3 sequence is CAIRTGSVGDTQYF. CDR3 nucleotides: TGTGCCATCAGGACAGGGAGTGTAGGAGATACGCAGTATTTT.

The J gene is TRBJ1-4, the V gene TRBV6-2 or TRBV6-3; no reliable D call. CDR1 MNHEY and CDR2 SVGEGT come from the germline V gene. V was clipped by 6 bases and J by 8 bases, with 10 bases between them. The CDR3 totals 12 residues. This chain's CDR3 is CASRNREEKLFF. As DNA, the CDR3 is TGTGCCAGCAGGAACCGGGAAGAAAAACTGTTTTTT.

At least ten counts were recorded for this clonotype. The CDR3 is CASSLEGVEQYF. CDR3 in DNA: TGTGCCAGCAGCTTAGAGGGAGTCGAGCAGTACTTC. The chain is built from TRBV7-2 and TRBJ2-7; D possibly corresponds to TRBD2 (5 bases). Germline V gene lookup returns CDR1 SGHTA and CDR2 FQGNSA. V was pared by 1 base and J by 6 bases, with 7 bases between. The CDR3 totals 12 residues.

This clonotype came up many times. This sequence joins TRBV20-1 and TRBJ2-1; TRBD1 matches 9 bases. V lost 3 bases to trimming and J lost 6 bases; unmatched junction nucleotides: 12. The CDR3 is 16 residues long. Germline-derived CDR1 and CDR2 are DFQATT and SNEGSKA (reference sequence). The DNA of the CDR3 is TGCAGTGCTAGGGGAAGAACAGGGGGCACTTTCAATGAGCAGTTCTTC. This translates into CSARGRTGGTFNEQFF.

The table lists this clonotype with a few counts. The chain carries TRBV18 and TRBJ2-1, with 8 bases identical to TRBD1. Germline assignment: CDR1 KGHSH and CDR2 LQKENI. Trimming cost V 8 bases and J 7 bases; bases outside gene matches: 13. The CDR3 consists of 15 residues. The chain's CDR3 is CASRSPGQESNEQFF. CDR3 in DNA: TGTGCCAGCCGATCTCCGGGACAGGAGTCGAATGAGCAGTTCTTC.

The chain links TRBV20-1 to TRBJ2-5; tentative D call: TRBD2 (5 bases). Trimming took 5 bases from V and 5 from J, leaving 12 bases between them. This CDR3 contains 12 residues. The germline V gene encodes CDR1 DFQATT and CDR2 SNEGSKA (reference sequence). The CDR3 loop is CSASLAAETQYF. The CDR3, as DNA: TGCAGTGCTTCCCTAGCAGCTGAGACCCAGTACTTC.

The rearrangement joins TRBV20-1 to TRBJ1-5, with TRBD1 matching 8 bases. Looked up from germline, CDR1 is DFQATT and CDR2 is SNEGSKA (reference sequence). The CDR3 has 18 amino acids. With 1 base clipped from V and 0 bases from J, the junction kept 11 bases outside the gene matches. The CDR3 reads CSARGRTGPQYSNQPQHF. CDR3 sequence (DNA): TGCAGTGCTAGAGGTCGGACAGGGCCCCAGTATAGCAATCAGCCCCAGCATTTT.

Many counts were recorded for this clonotype. The chain combines TRBV5-6 with TRBJ1-6; D may be TRBD1 (5 bases). The germline gives CDR1 SGHDT, CDR2 YYEEEE. V was cut by 5 bases and J by 7 bases, with 7 bases left in between. CDR3 length equals 12 residues. CDR3 in DNA: TGTGCCAGCAGAGGGGTCAATTCACCCCTCCACTTT. Translation gives CASRGVNSPLHF.

This clonotype was counted a few times. The chain combines TRBV7-9 with TRBJ2-5, with 9 bases matching TRBD1. Unmatched junction bases numbered 8, after V lost 4 bases and J lost 5 bases. The CDR3 runs to 15 residues. Germline loops: CDR1 SEHNR, CDR2 FQNEAQ (reference sequence). The CDR3 bases are TGTGCCAGCAGCTCCCTAACAGGGGGCAGGGAGACCCAGTACTTC. This sequence encodes CASSSLTGGRETQYF.

The V gene is TRBV7-9, the J gene TRBJ1-4; 9 bases map to TRBD1. The CDR3 is 14 amino acids. Germline V gene sequence: CDR1 SEHNR, CDR2 FQNEAQ (reference sequence). The V gene end was trimmed by 8 bases and the J gene end by 4 bases; junction bases not matched to a gene: 5. The DNA of the CDR3 is TGTGCCAGCCGACCGGGACAGGGTAATGAAAAACTGTTTTTT. This encodes CASRPGQGNEKLFF.

This clonotype was counted between two and nine times. The chain uses TRBV4-1 and TRBJ2-1; D is possibly TRBD1 or TRBD2 (5 bases each). Trimming pared 3 bases from V and 14 bases from J, leaving 20 bases between. This CDR3 comprises 14 residues. From germline, CDR1 is MGHRA and CDR2 YSYEKL. CDR3 sequence: CASSHLTQEGSKFF. The CDR3 bases are TGCGCCAGCAGCCACCTTACACAGGAAGGGAGTAAGTTCTTC.

About this clonotype: A read error may explain this, as a much larger clone is one base away. V gene TRBV20-1 combines with J gene TRBJ2-5, with a possible D match to TRBD2 (5 bases). Germline V lookup: CDR1 DFQATT, CDR2 SNEGSKA (reference sequence). The CDR3 extends over 15 amino acids. The CDR3 protein is CSPAFIGSWGENQYF. The CDR3 DNA reads as TGCAGTCCGGCCTTTATCGGCTCCTGGGGAGAGAACCAGTACTTC.

This clonotype was seen only a few times. This chain links TRBV7-9 with TRBJ1-1; D not certain. V dropped 5 bases and J dropped 3 bases, with 16 bases sitting between them. Germline values: CDR1 SEHNR, CDR2 FQNEAQ (reference sequence). The CDR3 extends over 15 amino acids. The CDR3 coding sequence is TGTGCCAGCAGCCTTGGAGACACGAGTTACACTGAAGCTTTCTTT. The encoded protein is CASSLGDTSYTEAFF.

This clonotype was found many times. V gene TRBV6-5 combines with J gene TRBJ2-7, with D possibly TRBD2 on 6 matching bases. CDR1 MNHEY and CDR2 SVGAGI come from the germline V gene. The CDR3 covers 14 residues. Trimming removed 2 bases at V and 3 bases at J, with 11 bases between. The CDR3 loop is CASSYVVGGYEQYF. CDR3 bases: TGTGCCAGCAGTTACGTAGTGGGAGGCTACGAGCAGTACTTC.